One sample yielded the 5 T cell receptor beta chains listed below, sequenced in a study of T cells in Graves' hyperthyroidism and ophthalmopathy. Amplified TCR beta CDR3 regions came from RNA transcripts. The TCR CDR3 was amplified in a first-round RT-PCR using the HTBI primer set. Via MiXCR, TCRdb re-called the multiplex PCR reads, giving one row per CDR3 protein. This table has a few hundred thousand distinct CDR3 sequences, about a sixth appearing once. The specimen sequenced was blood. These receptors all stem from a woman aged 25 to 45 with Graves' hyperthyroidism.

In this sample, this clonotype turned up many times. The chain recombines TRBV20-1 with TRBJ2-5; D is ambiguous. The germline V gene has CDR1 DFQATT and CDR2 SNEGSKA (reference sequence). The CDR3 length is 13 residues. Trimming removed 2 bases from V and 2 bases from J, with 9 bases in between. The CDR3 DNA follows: TGCAGTGCTAGAATCTTGGGACAAGAGACCCAGTACTTC. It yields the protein CSARILGQETQYF.

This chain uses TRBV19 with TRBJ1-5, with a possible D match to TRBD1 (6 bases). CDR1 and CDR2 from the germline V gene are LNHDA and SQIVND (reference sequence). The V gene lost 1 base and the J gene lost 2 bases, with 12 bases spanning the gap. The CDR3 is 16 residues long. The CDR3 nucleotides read TGTGCCAGTAGTATAGGCTTGGGACAACGCAATCAGCCCCAGCATTTT. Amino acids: CASSIGLGQRNQPQHF.

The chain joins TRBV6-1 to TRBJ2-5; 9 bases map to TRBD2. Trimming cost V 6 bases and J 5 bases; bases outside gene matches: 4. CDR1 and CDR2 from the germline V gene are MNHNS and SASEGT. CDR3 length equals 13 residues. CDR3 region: CASRGSGRETQYF. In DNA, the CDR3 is TGTGCCAGCAGGGGGAGCGGGAGGGAGACCCAGTACTTC.

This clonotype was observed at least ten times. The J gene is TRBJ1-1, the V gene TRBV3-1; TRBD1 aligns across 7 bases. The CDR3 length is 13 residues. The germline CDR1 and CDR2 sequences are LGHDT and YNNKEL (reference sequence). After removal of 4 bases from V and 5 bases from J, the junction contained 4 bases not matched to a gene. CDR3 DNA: TGTGCCAGCAGCCGACCGACAGGGACTGAAGCTTTCTTT. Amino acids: CASSRPTGTEAFF.

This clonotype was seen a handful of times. The CDR3 DNA reads TGTGCCAGCAGCTTACCCCAGGGGGCGGGGTACGAGCAGTACTTC. It is translated as CASSLPQGAGYEQYF. V is TRBV7-9 and J is TRBJ2-7, with 8 positions matching TRBD1. CDR1 and CDR2 (germline): SEHNR, FQNEAQ (reference sequence). V lost 2 bases to trimming and J lost 4 bases; unmatched junction nucleotides: 7. The CDR3 contains 15 residues.